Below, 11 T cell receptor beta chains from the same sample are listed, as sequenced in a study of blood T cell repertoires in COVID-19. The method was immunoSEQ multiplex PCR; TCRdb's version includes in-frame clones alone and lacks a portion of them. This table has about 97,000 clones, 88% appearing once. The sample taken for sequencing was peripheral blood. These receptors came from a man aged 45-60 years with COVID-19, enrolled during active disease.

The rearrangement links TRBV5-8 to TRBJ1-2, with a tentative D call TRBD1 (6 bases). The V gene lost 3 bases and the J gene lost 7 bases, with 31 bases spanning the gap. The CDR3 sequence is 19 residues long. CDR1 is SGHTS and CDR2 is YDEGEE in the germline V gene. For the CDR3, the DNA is TGTGCCAGCAGCTGGGGGCGAATGGGGTCTACCCCAGGACGGGGTGGCTACACCTTC. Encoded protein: CASSWGRMGSTPGRGGYTF. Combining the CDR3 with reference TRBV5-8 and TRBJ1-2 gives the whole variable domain EAGVTQSPTHLIKTRGQQATLRCSPISGHTSVYWYQQALGLGLQFLLWYDEGEERNRGNFPPRFSGRQFPNYSSELNVNALELEDSALYLCASSWGRMGSTPGRGGYTFGSGTRLTVV.

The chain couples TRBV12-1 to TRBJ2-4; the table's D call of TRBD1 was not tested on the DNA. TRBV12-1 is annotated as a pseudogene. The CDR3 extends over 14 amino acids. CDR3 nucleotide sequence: TGTGCCAGCAGCCCCGACAGGGGCCAAAACATTCAGTACTTC. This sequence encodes CASSPDRGQNIQYF.

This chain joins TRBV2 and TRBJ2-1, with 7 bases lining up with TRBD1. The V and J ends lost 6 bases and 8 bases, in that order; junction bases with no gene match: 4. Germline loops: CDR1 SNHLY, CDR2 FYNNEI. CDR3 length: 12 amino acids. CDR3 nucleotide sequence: TGTGCCAGCAGGGGGACAGTGGATGAGCAGTTCTTC. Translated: CASRGTVDEQFF. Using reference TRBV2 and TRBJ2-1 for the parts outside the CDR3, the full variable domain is EPEVTQTPSHQVTQMGQEVILRCVPISNHLYFYWYRQILGQKVEFLVSFYNNEISEKSEIFDDQFSVERPDGSNFTLKIRSTKLEDSAMYFCASRGTVDEQFFGPGTRLTVL.

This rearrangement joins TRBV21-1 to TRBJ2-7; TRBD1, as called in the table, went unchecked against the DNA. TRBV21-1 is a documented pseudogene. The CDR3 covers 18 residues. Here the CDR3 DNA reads TGTGCCAGCAGCCCTCTGGGTGAAAACAGCCTAACTTTCTACGAGCAGTACTTC. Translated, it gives CASSPLGENSLTFYEQYF.

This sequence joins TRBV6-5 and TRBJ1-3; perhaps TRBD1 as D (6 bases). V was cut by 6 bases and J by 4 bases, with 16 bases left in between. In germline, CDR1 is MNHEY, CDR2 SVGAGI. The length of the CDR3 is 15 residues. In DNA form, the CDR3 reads TGTGCCAGCAGCCTAACAGGGAAAGGGGGAAACACCATATATTTT. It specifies CASSLTGKGGNTIYF.

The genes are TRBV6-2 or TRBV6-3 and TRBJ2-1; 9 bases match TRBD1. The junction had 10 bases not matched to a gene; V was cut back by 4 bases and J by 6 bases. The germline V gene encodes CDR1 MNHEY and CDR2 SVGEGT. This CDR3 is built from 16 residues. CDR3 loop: CASSSSGTGRSNEQFF. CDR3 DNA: TGTGCCAGCAGTTCATCCGGGACAGGGCGTTCCAATGAGCAGTTCTTC.

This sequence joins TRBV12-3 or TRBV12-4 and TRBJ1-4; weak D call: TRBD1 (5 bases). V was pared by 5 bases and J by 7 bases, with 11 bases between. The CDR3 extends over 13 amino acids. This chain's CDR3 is CASSRQGSEKLFF. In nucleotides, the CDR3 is TGTGCCAGCAGTAGGCAGGGAAGTGAAAAACTGTTTTTT.

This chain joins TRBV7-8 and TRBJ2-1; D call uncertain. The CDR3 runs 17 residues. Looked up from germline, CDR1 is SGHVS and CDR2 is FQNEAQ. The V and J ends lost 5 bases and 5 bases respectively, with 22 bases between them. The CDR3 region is CASSPTAVGWVDNEQFF. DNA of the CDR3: TGTGCCAGCAGCCCGACTGCGGTTGGTTGGGTGGACAATGAGCAGTTCTTC.

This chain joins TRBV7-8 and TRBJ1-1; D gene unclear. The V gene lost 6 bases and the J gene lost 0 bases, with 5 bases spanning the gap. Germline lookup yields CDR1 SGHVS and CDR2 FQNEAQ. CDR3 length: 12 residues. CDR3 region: CASRGVNTEAFF. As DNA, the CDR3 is TGTGCCAGCAGGGGAGTGAACACTGAAGCTTTCTTT.

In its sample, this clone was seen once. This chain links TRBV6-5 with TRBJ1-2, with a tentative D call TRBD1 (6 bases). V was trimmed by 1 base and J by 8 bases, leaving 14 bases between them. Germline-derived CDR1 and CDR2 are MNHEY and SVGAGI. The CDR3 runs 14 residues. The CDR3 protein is CASSYYRGSGGYTF. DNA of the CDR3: TGTGCCAGCAGTTACTATAGGGGGAGTGGCGGCTACACCTTC.

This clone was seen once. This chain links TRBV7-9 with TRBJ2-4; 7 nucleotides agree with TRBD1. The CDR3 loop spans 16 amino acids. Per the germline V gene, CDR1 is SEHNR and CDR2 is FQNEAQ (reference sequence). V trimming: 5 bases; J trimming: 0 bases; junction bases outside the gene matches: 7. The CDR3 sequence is CASSPRDSEAKNIQYF. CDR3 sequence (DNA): TGTGCCAGCAGCCCCCGGGACAGTGAAGCCAAAAACATTCAGTACTTC.